This T cell receptor (beta chain) stems from a study of CD8 T cells in ankylosing spondylitis. General study results and limits: There was a TCR beta motif, made of several highly homologous variants, that appeared characteristic of ankylosing spondylitis blood. Matched ankylosing spondylitis synovial fluid reportedly showed significant enrichment of disease-linked clones.

Libraries for TCR beta were made by quantitative 5'-RACE with molecular barcodes. One entry per CDR3 protein results from TCRdb running MiXCR on the 5' RACE reads. The sample consists of almost 400,000 distinct CDR3 sequences, around 20% of them appearing once. Of note for this clonotype: What it binds is not known.

This CDR3 region has 14 residues. V was cut by 8 bases and J by 5 bases, with 15 bases left in between. This TCR derives from a male donor with ankylosing spondylitis. This chain uses TRBV12-3 or TRBV12-4 with TRBJ1-4; D may be TRBD1 (6 bases). Material: blood, either unsorted or a sorted T cell fraction (not recorded which). DNA of the CDR3: TGTGCCAGCGGCCGGGACACTCTCAATGAAAAACTGTTTTTT. Translation: CASGRDTLNEKLFF.